A selection of T cell receptor beta chains follows, all from one sample in a study of identifying expanded T cells in peripheral blood. Measured with immunoSEQ multiplex PCR; TCRdb has only the in-frame clones, and not every one. The sample shows approximately 85,000 clones, more than 70% of them seen only once. The specimen was blood. These receptors came from a person aged 18 to 75 in good health. The CDR3 runs from the conserved cysteine through the conserved F or W. Fields, in order: V gene, clone size, J gene, D gene, CDR3 DNA, CDR3 protein. The D gene is left open where the match is weak. Part of the rows lack a size; the others show once, few, many or a class for expanded clones.

TRBV7-9	NA	TRBJ1-1	TRBD1	TGTGCCAGCCAATCCAGGGGGGCTGGCCCAAAGAACACTGAAGCTTTCTTT	CASQSRGAGPKNTEAFF
TRBV7-2	NA	TRBJ1-1	NA	TGTGCCAGCAAAGTACAGTCGAACACTGAAGCTTTCTTT	CASKVQSNTEAFF
TRBV5-1	NA	TRBJ2-7	NA	TGCGCCAGCAGCTTGGAGCCTTCCGGGGAGCAGTACTTC	CASSLEPSGEQYF
TRBV28	NA	TRBJ2-3	TRBD2	TGTGCCAGCAGTTTATCAAGAGCGGGAGATCCCCTCGATACGCAGTATTTT	CASSLSRAGDPLDTQYF
TRBV20-1	once	TRBJ1-1	NA	TGCAGTGCTAGAGGGGCTGGTGAAGCTTTCTTT	CSARGAGEAFF
TRBV15	NA	TRBJ2-2	NA	TGTGCCACCAGCCCCCGTTTGGATACCGGCCGGGAGCTGTTTTTT	CATSPRLDTGRELFF
TRBV15	NA	TRBJ1-2	TRBD1	TGTGCCACCAGCAGAGGCGGGTGGGACAGCGCTAACTATGGCTACACCTTC	CATSRGGWDSANYGYTF
TRBV27	NA	TRBJ1-5	NA	TGTGCCAGCAGTTTAAGGGGGACTGCCTTCGACAGTCCCAATCAGCCCCAGCATTTT	CASSLRGTAFDSPNQPQHF
TRBV2	few	TRBJ1-6	NA	TGTGCCAGCGTCGCGGGGGTAATCCACTTT	CASVAGVIHF
TRBV7-7	NA	TRBJ2-5	NA	TGTGCCAGCAGCTTAAGTCAGGGTCGTCAAGAGACCCAGTACTTC	CASSLSQGRQETQYF
TRBV20-1	NA	TRBJ2-7	NA	TGCAGTGCTAGAGGAGGGCGCGAGCAGTACTTC	CSARGGREQYF
TRBV7-2	NA	TRBJ2-7	NA	TGTGCCAGCAGCTTAGAGCCTGTCTTCTCCTACGAGCAGTACTTC	CASSLEPVFSYEQYF
TRBV6-5	NA	TRBJ1-5	NA	TGTGCCAGCAGTACCCAGCTCAATCAGCCCCAGCATTTT	CASSTQLNQPQHF
TRBV7-2	few	TRBJ2-5	TRBD2	TGTGCCAGCAGCTTCCAGCGGGGGGGTCAAGAGACCCAGTACTTC	CASSFQRGGQETQYF
TRBV5-1	NA	TRBJ1-6	TRBD1	TGCGCCAGCAGCTCAGGACAGGGGAACAATTCACCCCTCCACTTT	CASSSGQGNNSPLHF
TRBV6-1	NA	TRBJ2-7	NA	TGTGCCAGCAGTGAAACCTTGGGGTACAGGGAGCAGTACTTC	CASSETLGYREQYF
TRBV13	once	TRBJ2-7	TRBD1	TGTGCCAGCAGCCACAGGGGGTCCTACGAGCAGTACTTC	CASSHRGSYEQYF
TRBV7-2	once	TRBJ2-7	NA	TGTGCCAGCAGCTTATTCGGGTTAACCTACGAGCAGTACTTC	CASSLFGLTYEQYF
TRBV10-1	NA	TRBJ2-7	TRBD2	TGCGCCAGCAGTGTCGAGGAGGGACTAGTCCGCTCCTACGAGCAGTACTTC	CASSVEEGLVRSYEQYF
TRBV28	NA	TRBJ2-1	TRBD2	TGTGCCAGCAGTTTCCCCAGCGGGGGGACTTACAATGAGCAGTTCTTC	CASSFPSGGTYNEQFF
TRBV5-6	once	TRBJ1-2	NA	TGTGCCAGCAGCTTGGTCGAAGAGGGGGTTAAAGGCTACACCTTC	CASSLVEEGVKGYTF
TRBV7-9	many	TRBJ2-7	TRBD1	TGTGCCAGCAGCGCGACAGGGAACTACGAGCAGTACTTC	CASSATGNYEQYF
TRBV5-6	once	TRBJ1-1	NA	TGTGCCAGCAGCTTGGGGGCTGAGGGGTTTTTT	CASSLGAEGFF
TRBV5-4	once	TRBJ1-4	NA	TGTGCCAGCAGCACGGGACATCGGCGCGAAAAACTGTTTTTT	CASSTGHRREKLFF
TRBV11-2	NA	TRBJ1-2	NA	TGTGCCAGCAGCCCTGCGGGGTGGAACTATGGCTACACCTTC	CASSPAGWNYGYTF